Below, one TCR beta chain is given with its context. As yet, its antigen is unknown. This record belongs to a study of cytomegalovirus exposure and HLA in healthy donors. V dropped 5 bases and J dropped 3 bases, with 29 bases sitting between them. The CDR3 is made up of 19 amino acids. Germline CDR1 reads SEHNR; CDR2 reads FQNEAQ (reference sequence). General study points: Sequencing likely produced, as an artifact, a cluster of highly shared sequence variants. Earlier analysis found most TCR beta V segments productive about 87% or about 30% of the time. It emerged from a later analysis that several of the most significant clusters appeared to be linked to common viral pathogens. Roughly uniform depth of sequencing across donors was assumed in presence/absence analyses.

The PCR made use of 60 Vbeta and 13 Jbeta primers. Sequenced by immunoSEQ multiplex PCR; TCRdb stores in-frame clones only, minus some. This table has under 150,000 clones, 65% to 90% appearing once. The J gene is TRBJ2-7, the V gene TRBV7-9, with a possible D match to TRBD2 (6 bases). The receptor was derived from a girl aged 2 to 9 in good health and CMV-seronegative. The specimen was PBMCs. The CDR3 coding sequence is TGTGCCAGCAGCACTCATGGGGGGTTTGGACTACTAGACTACTACGAGCAGTACTTC. This gives the protein CASSTHGGFGLLDYYEQYF. The full variable domain, its missing parts supplied by reference TRBV7-9 and TRBJ2-7, is DTGVSQNPRHKITKRGQNVTFRCDPISEHNRLYWYRQTLGQGPEFLTYFQNEAQLEKSRLLSDRFSAERPKGSFSTLEIQRTEQGDSAMYLCASSTHGGFGLLDYYEQYFGPGTRLTVT.